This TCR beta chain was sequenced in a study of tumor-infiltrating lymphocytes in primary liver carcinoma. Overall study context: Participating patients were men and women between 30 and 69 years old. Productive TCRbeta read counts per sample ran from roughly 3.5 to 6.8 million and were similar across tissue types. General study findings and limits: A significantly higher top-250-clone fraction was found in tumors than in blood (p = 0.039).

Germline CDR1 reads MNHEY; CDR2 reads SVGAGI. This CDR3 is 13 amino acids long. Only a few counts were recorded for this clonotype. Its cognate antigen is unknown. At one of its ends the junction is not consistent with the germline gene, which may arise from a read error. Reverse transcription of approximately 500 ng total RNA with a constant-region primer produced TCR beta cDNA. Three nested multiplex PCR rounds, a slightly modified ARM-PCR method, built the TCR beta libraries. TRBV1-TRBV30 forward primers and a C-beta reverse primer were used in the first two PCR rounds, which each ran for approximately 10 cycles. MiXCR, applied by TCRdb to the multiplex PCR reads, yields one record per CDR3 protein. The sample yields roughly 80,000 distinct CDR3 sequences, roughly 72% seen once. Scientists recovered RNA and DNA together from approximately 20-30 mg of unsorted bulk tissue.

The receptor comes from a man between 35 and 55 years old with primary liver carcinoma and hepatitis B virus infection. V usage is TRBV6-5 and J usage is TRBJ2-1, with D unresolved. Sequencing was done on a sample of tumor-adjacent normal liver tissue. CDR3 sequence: CSSSSGPYNEQFF. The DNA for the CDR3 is TGTTCCAGCAGTTCCGGCCCTTACAATGAGCAGTTCTTC.